Listed below are T cell receptor beta chains from one sample, sequenced in a study of T-cell memory formation after mild COVID-19. TCRdb called the 5' RACE reads again in MiXCR, with one record for every CDR3 protein. This sample carries roughly 150,000 distinct CDR3 sequences, around 15% of them seen once, and the ten largest clones take roughly 15%. The sample taken for sequencing was PBMCs or a T cell subset sorted from them (not recorded which). The receptor set was obtained from an adult woman who had mild COVID-19 (a few samples of this study predate the infection). Cell type and time point are not known. Each CDR3 is given with its conserved first and last residue. Fields, in order: CDR3 protein, CDR3 DNA, D gene, J gene, V gene, clone size. A D gene is named only where the DNA matches it firmly. Clone size, where shown, is once, few, many, or a class for clones that have expanded.

CDR3 protein: CASSLRTAKSYEQYF; CDR3 DNA: TGCGCCAGCAGCCTCCGGACTGCTAAGTCCTACGAGCAGTACTTC; D gene: -; J gene: TRBJ2-7; V gene: TRBV4-1; clone size: few
CDR3 protein: CASSSDPGSEAFF; CDR3 DNA: TGTGCCAGCAGCTCTGATCCGGGATCTGAAGCTTTCTTT; D gene: -; J gene: TRBJ1-1; V gene: TRBV7-6; clone size: few
CDR3 protein: CASSGIGSYNEQFF; CDR3 DNA: TGTGCCAGCAGCGGGATTGGATCCTACAATGAGCAGTTCTTC; D gene: -; J gene: TRBJ2-1; V gene: TRBV7-9; clone size: few
CDR3 protein: CASSQLAGGGDTQYF; CDR3 DNA: TGTGCCAGCAGCCAGCTAGCGGGAGGTGGTGATACGCAGTATTTT; D gene: TRBD2; J gene: TRBJ2-3; V gene: TRBV4-2; clone size: -
CDR3 protein: CAISESTSGTYEQYF; CDR3 DNA: TGTGCCATCAGTGAGTCTACTAGCGGGACCTACGAGCAGTACTTC; D gene: TRBD2; J gene: TRBJ2-7; V gene: TRBV10-3; clone size: few
CDR3 protein: CASSGGRGAETQYF; CDR3 DNA: TGCGCCAGCAGCGGTGGACGAGGGGCAGAGACCCAGTACTTC; D gene: -; J gene: TRBJ2-5; V gene: TRBV5-1; clone size: -
CDR3 protein: CASSPVDSSTDTQYF; CDR3 DNA: TGTGCCAGCAGCCCTGTTGACTCTAGCACAGATACGCAGTATTTT; D gene: -; J gene: TRBJ2-3; V gene: TRBV12-3/TRBV12-4; clone size: -
CDR3 protein: CASSLFSRGQIGYTF; CDR3 DNA: TGTGCCAGCAGTCTATTTTCGCGGGGGCAAATAGGCTACACCTTC; D gene: -; J gene: TRBJ1-2; V gene: TRBV27; clone size: few
CDR3 protein: CASSPRPGPYEQYF; CDR3 DNA: TGTGCCAGCAGCCCCCGGCCTGGACCCTACGAGCAGTACTTC; D gene: -; J gene: TRBJ2-7; V gene: TRBV14; clone size: -
CDR3 protein: CASGQGHLEQYF; CDR3 DNA: TGTGCCTCGGGGCAGGGCCATCTCGAGCAGTACTTC; D gene: -; J gene: TRBJ2-7; V gene: TRBV12-3/TRBV12-4; clone size: once
CDR3 protein: CASSQGLAGGYVEQFF; CDR3 DNA: TGTGCCAGCAGCCAAGGACTAGCGGGAGGGTATGTTGAGCAGTTCTTC; D gene: TRBD2; J gene: TRBJ2-1; V gene: TRBV7-9; clone size: few
CDR3 protein: CASSLGQRGGGNIQYF; CDR3 DNA: TGTGCCAGCAGCTTGGGTCAGCGGGGGGGCGGAAACATTCAGTACTTC; D gene: TRBD2; J gene: TRBJ2-4; V gene: TRBV5-6; clone size: few
CDR3 protein: CASRRGGGSYNEQFF; CDR3 DNA: TGCGCCAGCAGGCGGGGGGGCGGCTCCTACAATGAGCAGTTCTTC; D gene: TRBD2; J gene: TRBJ2-1; V gene: TRBV5-1; clone size: many
CDR3 protein: CASKEFRTSSDEQYF; CDR3 DNA: TGTGCCAGCAAGGAATTCAGGACATCGTCGGACGAGCAGTACTTC; D gene: -; J gene: TRBJ2-7; V gene: TRBV7-6; clone size: few
CDR3 protein: CASSRGLAGIETQYF; CDR3 DNA: TGTGCCAGCAGCCGGGGACTAGCGGGAATCGAGACCCAGTACTTC; D gene: TRBD2; J gene: TRBJ2-5; V gene: TRBV12-3/TRBV12-4; clone size: -
CDR3 protein: CASTVLGNEQFF; CDR3 DNA: TGCGCCAGCACCGTACTAGGAAATGAGCAGTTCTTC; D gene: -; J gene: TRBJ2-1; V gene: TRBV5-1; clone size: many
CDR3 protein: CAISGTGLSNTGELFF; CDR3 DNA: TGTGCCATCAGTGGGACAGGACTCTCGAACACCGGGGAGCTGTTTTTT; D gene: TRBD1; J gene: TRBJ2-2; V gene: TRBV10-3; clone size: few
CDR3 protein: CASGLAGATSYEQYF; CDR3 DNA: TGCGCCAGCGGACTAGCGGGGGCCACCTCCTACGAGCAGTACTTC; D gene: TRBD2; J gene: TRBJ2-7; V gene: TRBV5-1; clone size: many
CDR3 protein: CAIGDVGYGYTF; CDR3 DNA: TGTGCCATCGGCGACGTGGGCTATGGCTACACCTTC; D gene: -; J gene: TRBJ1-2; V gene: TRBV10-3; clone size: -
CDR3 protein: CASSQWTGARTEQYF; CDR3 DNA: TGTGCCAGCAGCCAATGGACAGGGGCTCGAACCGAGCAGTACTTC; D gene: TRBD1; J gene: TRBJ2-7; V gene: TRBV14; clone size: -
CDR3 protein: CASRIAGWANEQFF; CDR3 DNA: TGTGCCAGCAGAATAGCGGGGTGGGCCAATGAGCAGTTCTTC; D gene: TRBD2; J gene: TRBJ2-1; V gene: TRBV12-3/TRBV12-4; clone size: few
CDR3 protein: CSARPGLSYEQYF; CDR3 DNA: TGCAGTGCCCGCCCGGGGCTCTCCTACGAGCAGTACTTC; D gene: -; J gene: TRBJ2-7; V gene: TRBV20-1; clone size: few
CDR3 protein: CASSSGQGEGDTQYF; CDR3 DNA: TGCGCCAGCAGCTCAGGACAGGGAGAAGGAGATACGCAGTATTTT; D gene: TRBD1; J gene: TRBJ2-3; V gene: TRBV5-1; clone size: few
CDR3 protein: CASSLGAGDDEQFF; CDR3 DNA: TGTGCTAGCAGCTTAGGAGCTGGGGATGATGAGCAGTTCTTC; D gene: -; J gene: TRBJ2-1; V gene: TRBV7-7; clone size: few
CDR3 protein: CASSVAGTGGGYGYTF; CDR3 DNA: TGTGCCAGCAGCGTAGCCGGGACAGGGGGAGGCTATGGCTACACCTTC; D gene: TRBD1; J gene: TRBJ1-2; V gene: TRBV9; clone size: many
CDR3 protein: CSVDGLAVDNEQFF; CDR3 DNA: TGCAGCGTAGATGGACTAGCGGTAGACAATGAGCAGTTCTTC; D gene: TRBD2; J gene: TRBJ2-1; V gene: TRBV29-1; clone size: -
CDR3 protein: CATSDSGQSNQPQHF; CDR3 DNA: TGTGCCACCAGTGACTCGGGACAGAGCAATCAGCCCCAGCATTTT; D gene: TRBD1; J gene: TRBJ1-5; V gene: TRBV24-1; clone size: -
CDR3 protein: CASSVGGGATDTQYF; CDR3 DNA: TGTGCCAGCAGCGTAGGTGGGGGGGCCACAGATACGCAGTATTTT; D gene: -; J gene: TRBJ2-3; V gene: TRBV9; clone size: -
CDR3 protein: CATSDPVRESDQPQHF; CDR3 DNA: TGTGCCACCAGTGACCCTGTACGGGAAAGTGATCAGCCCCAGCATTTT; D gene: -; J gene: TRBJ1-5; V gene: TRBV24-1; clone size: -
CDR3 protein: CSARDPGLAGDVSYNEQFF; CDR3 DNA: TGCAGTGCTAGAGATCCCGGACTAGCGGGAGACGTCTCCTACAATGAGCAGTTCTTC; D gene: TRBD2; J gene: TRBJ2-1; V gene: TRBV20-1; clone size: few
CDR3 protein: CASSARGDEQFF; CDR3 DNA: TGTGCCAGCAGCGCAAGGGGCGATGAGCAGTTCTTC; D gene: -; J gene: TRBJ2-1; V gene: TRBV2; clone size: few
CDR3 protein: CSAPWASVLTF; CDR3 DNA: TGCAGTGCCCCTTGGGCCTCCGTCCTGACTTTC; D gene: -; J gene: TRBJ2-6; V gene: TRBV20-1; clone size: -
CDR3 protein: CSVEGGQGGNEQYF; CDR3 DNA: TGCAGCGTTGAAGGCGGACAGGGCGGGAACGAGCAGTACTTC; D gene: TRBD1; J gene: TRBJ2-7; V gene: TRBV29-1; clone size: -
CDR3 protein: CASARGFTDTQYF; CDR3 DNA: TGCGCCAGCGCGAGGGGGTTTACAGATACGCAGTATTTT; D gene: -; J gene: TRBJ2-3; V gene: TRBV5-1; clone size: many
CDR3 protein: CASSMMTGRTSGRTDTQYF; CDR3 DNA: TGTGCCAGTAGTATGATGACGGGCAGGACTAGCGGACGGACAGATACGCAGTATTTT; D gene: TRBD2; J gene: TRBJ2-3; V gene: TRBV19; clone size: -
CDR3 protein: CASGLETGEQFF; CDR3 DNA: TGTGCTAGTGGTTTGGAAACGGGTGAGCAGTTCTTC; D gene: -; J gene: TRBJ2-1; V gene: TRBV12-5; clone size: -